The clone carrying this T cell receptor beta chain was observed at least ten times. Its antigen is currently unknown. These data originate in a study of early T cells in non-severe SARS-CoV-2 infection. Whole-study findings and limits: Anti-spike CD8 specificities were favored by VDJdb matching, whose results missed private and CD4 specificities.

Individual cDNA molecules were tagged with unique molecular identifiers, the study reported. TCRdb reprocessed the 5' RACE reads with MiXCR, giving one entry per CDR3 protein. The data contain around 55,000 distinct CDR3 sequences, around 6.6% of them singletons. Germline trimming cut 8 bases from V and 2 bases from J; bases unmatched to any gene: 2. Germline CDR1 reads LGHDT; CDR2 reads YNNKEL (reference sequence). This CDR3 is 13 amino acids long. Sample: whole blood, taken at baseline. The genes are TRBV3-1 and TRBJ2-5, with 10 bases identical to TRBD1. The source is an adult who was a healthcare worker with PCR-confirmed SARS-CoV-2 infection or an uninfected control (not recorded which). The CDR3 sequence: CASEDRGQETQYF. The CDR3 coding sequence is TGTGCCAGCGAGGACAGGGGGCAAGAGACCCAGTACTTC.